These 26 T cell receptor beta chains were sequenced from one sample in a study of metastatic and nonmetastatic thyroid tumors. No treatment of any kind had been given to any patient before thyroid surgery. With MiXCR, TCRdb reprocessed the PCR reads. Altogether around 30,000 clones are present, roughly 22% being singletons, with the ten largest covering roughly 3.1%. Source material: tumor tissue. These receptors originate from a male donor with papillary thyroid cancer or a benign thyroid nodule (not recorded which). Some clones in this sample may be carry-over from other donors' samples.

The table lists this clone with many counts. This chain connects TRBV29-1 to TRBJ2-7, with D possibly being TRBD1 or TRBD2 (6 bases each). Trimming took 1 base from V and 9 from J, leaving 28 bases between them. The CDR3 runs 17 residues. Germline CDR1 and CDR2: SQVTM and ANQGSEA. The CDR3 region is CSVEVRGERDVLGGQYF. In nucleotides, the CDR3 is TGCAGCGTTGAAGTGAGGGGGGAGCGTGACGTACTCGGAGGGCAGTACTTC.

In this sample, this clone turned up many times. The genes are TRBV18 and TRBJ2-7; 7 positions match TRBD1. This CDR3 has 16 residues. Trimming removed 4 bases from V and 4 bases from J; junction bases left unmatched: 13. Germline CDR1 is KGHSH and CDR2 is LQKENI. The CDR3 DNA reads as TGTGCCAGCTCACGTCAACTGCCAGGGGGACCGTACGAGCAGTACTTC. This sequence encodes CASSRQLPGGPYEQYF.

V and J are TRBV5-1 and TRBJ2-2; 8 positions agree with TRBD2. Germline CDR1 is SGHRS and CDR2 is YFSETQ. J was trimmed by 8 bases and V by 0 bases; bases with no gene match: 15. The CDR3 loop spans 18 amino acids. The CDR3 DNA reads TGCGCCAGCAGCTTGGGCGCTGGAATAGCGGGACTCTCTGGGGAGCTGTTTTTT. Encoded protein: CASSLGAGIAGLSGELFF.

At least ten counts were recorded for this clone. The V gene is TRBV6-6, the J gene TRBJ2-2; D tentatively reads TRBD1 or TRBD2 (5 bases each). The CDR3 is 17 amino acids. Trimming pared 3 bases from V and 2 bases from J, leaving 16 bases between. The germline V gene has CDR1 MNHNY and CDR2 SVGAGI (reference sequence). CDR3 sequence: CASSYLGWDQNTGELFF. In nucleotides, the CDR3 is TGTGCCAGCAGTTATTTAGGCTGGGACCAAAACACCGGGGAGCTGTTTTTT.

As concerns this clone: One end of the junction is discordant with germline, which a read error may explain. V is TRBV5-1 and J is TRBJ2-7, with a weak D call TRBD2 (5 bases). The CDR3 contains 14 residues. Germline CDR1 is SGHRS and CDR2 is YFSETQ. Here the CDR3 reads CAGSLRAATYEQYF. CDR3 bases: TGCGCCGGCAGTCTGCGGGCAGCCACCTACGAGCAGTACTTC. Using reference TRBV5-1 and TRBJ2-7 for the parts outside the CDR3, the full variable domain is KAGVTQTPRYLIKTRGQQVTLSCSPISGHRSVSWYQQTPGQGLQFLFEYFSETQRNKGNFPGRFSGRQFSNSRSEMNVSTLELGDSALYLCAGSLRAATYEQYFGPGTRLTVT.

The chain has TRBV30 and TRBJ2-7; 9 positions agree with TRBD1. This CDR3 comprises 12 residues. V dropped 4 bases and J dropped 5; count of bases not matched to a gene: 3. The germline V gene has CDR1 GTSNPN and CDR2 SVGIG (reference sequence). CDR3 in amino acids: CAWTTGGDEQYF. CDR3 bases: TGTGCCTGGACCACAGGGGGCGACGAGCAGTACTTC.

CDR3 protein: CASSFRTGLFNEQFF. The CDR3 DNA sequence: TGTGCCAGCAGCTTCAGGACAGGATTATTCAATGAGCAGTTCTTC. V and J are TRBV7-3 and TRBJ2-1; 7 positions match TRBD1. V was pared by 3 bases and J by 6 bases, with 8 bases of the junction left unmatched. CDR1 and CDR2 from the germline V gene are SGHTA and FQGTGA. The CDR3 is made up of 15 amino acids.

This clone counts as medium-sized. The rearrangement links TRBV28 to TRBJ1-1, with D possibly being TRBD1 (5 bases). The germline V and J ends were trimmed by 5 bases and 0 bases, with 16 bases remaining between them. This CDR3 comprises 16 residues. The V gene's germline CDR1 is MDHEN and CDR2 SYDVKM. DNA for the CDR3: TGTGCCAGCAGTGCCTGGGACGGGGGGATGAACACTGAAGCTTTCTTT. It is translated as CASSAWDGGMNTEAFF.

This sequence joins TRBV11-1 and TRBJ1-5, with 7 bases lining up with TRBD1. The trim removed 0 bases at V and 2 bases at J, leaving 4 bases unmatched. CDR1 is SGHAT, CDR2 FQDESV, per germline (reference sequence). The CDR3 runs 16 residues. The chain's CDR3 is CASSLAGGQGNQPQHF. DNA for the CDR3: TGTGCCAGCAGCTTAGCCGGTGGACAGGGCAATCAGCCCCAGCATTTT.

The table lists this clone with a few counts. The chain employs TRBV10-3 and TRBJ2-7; D is unclear. CDR3 length: 12 amino acids. Trimming pared 8 bases from V and 2 bases from J, leaving 10 bases between. Per germline, CDR1 ENHRY and CDR2 SYGVKD. The CDR3 is CAIGGTPYEQYF. The CDR3 coding sequence is TGTGCCATCGGCGGTACTCCCTACGAGCAGTACTTC.

The rearrangement uses TRBV5-4 and TRBJ2-2, with D maybe TRBD1 (6 bases). This CDR3 contains 14 residues. CDR1 is SGHNT and CDR2 is YYREEE in the germline V gene (reference sequence). V lost 4 bases to trimming and J lost 1 base, with 8 bases between them. The CDR3 loop is CASSLGQNTGELFF. The CDR3 DNA sequence: TGTGCCAGCAGCCTGGGACAGAACACCGGGGAGCTGTTTTTT.

This chain links TRBV11-1 with TRBJ1-3; D is ambiguous. Germline V gene data show CDR1 as SGHAT and CDR2 as FQDESV (reference sequence). This CDR3 spans 13 amino acids. V shed 5 bases and J shed 7 bases, with 12 bases lying between them. CDR3: CASSLDLRNTIYF. The CDR3 nucleotides read TGTGCCAGCAGCCTCGACCTCCGTAACACCATATATTTT.

This clone was detected ten times or more. This chain joins TRBV28 and TRBJ1-2; unclear D gene. The ends were cut back, 5 bases at V and 13 bases at J, with 17 bases in the middle. Germline-derived CDR1 and CDR2 are MDHEN and SYDVKM. CDR3 length: 12 amino acids. As DNA, the CDR3 is TGTGCCAGCAGTACCCCCGCCAGGACCTGCACCTTC. Amino acid sequence: CASSTPARTCTF.

This clone occurred many times. A read error may be the cause here, since a much bigger clone is one base away. Other DNA sequences in this specimen translate into the identical CDR3. J is TRBJ2-3 and V is TRBV20-1, with a weak D call TRBD2 (5 bases). V lost 3 bases to trimming and J lost 6 bases, with 13 bases between them. The CDR3 covers 13 residues. CDR1 and CDR2 from the germline V gene are DFQATT and SNEGSKA (reference sequence). Here the CDR3 reads CSASILDTDTQYF. CDR3 in DNA: TGCAGTGCTAGCATACTAGACACGGATACGCAGTATTTT.

This clone appeared many times. The chain combines TRBV9 with TRBJ2-2; 13 bases agree with TRBD2. There are 17 residues in the CDR3. Germline V lookup: CDR1 SGDLS, CDR2 YYNGEE. Germline trimming cut 1 base from V and 4 bases from J; bases unmatched to any gene: 4. The CDR3 region has the DNA TGTGCCAGCAGCGTAACTAGCGGGAGGGCCTTCACCGGGGAGCTGTTTTTT. Translating gives CASSVTSGRAFTGELFF.

By sample fraction, this clone is medium-sized. The V call is TRBV9, the J call TRBJ2-2; tentatively, D is TRBD2 (6 bases). Trimming pared 4 bases from V and 4 bases from J, leaving 14 bases between. This CDR3 contains 15 residues. Germline V lookup: CDR1 SGDLS, CDR2 YYNGEE. CDR3 in amino acids: CASSSPGLSTGELFF. The CDR3 DNA reads TGTGCCAGCAGCTCCCCGGGACTGAGCACCGGGGAGCTGTTTTTT.

Within the sample, this clone is medium-sized. V usage is TRBV20-1 and J usage is TRBJ2-7; 9 bases map to TRBD2. The trim removed 1 base at V and 6 bases at J, leaving 7 bases unmatched. The germline V gene has CDR1 DFQATT and CDR2 SNEGSKA (reference sequence). The CDR3 has 14 residues. The CDR3 protein is CSARGAGGPSEQYF. The CDR3 DNA sequence: TGCAGTGCTAGAGGAGCGGGAGGTCCGTCCGAGCAGTACTTC.

This clone was counted ten times or more. This rearrangement joins TRBV7-3 to TRBJ2-1, with unresolved D. Trimming cost V 0 bases and J 0 bases, with 9 bases left between them. The germline V gene encodes CDR1 SGHTA and CDR2 FQGTGA. The CDR3 length is 16 residues. The DNA of the CDR3 is TGTGCCAGCAGCTTAACCCCCTCCAGCTCCTACAATGAGCAGTTCTTC. Amino acids: CASSLTPSSSYNEQFF.

This clone was seen at least ten times. The chain links TRBV2 to TRBJ1-1; the D gene is possibly TRBD1 (5 bases). Germline V CDR1 and CDR2: SNHLY, FYNNEI. V lost 4 bases and J lost 6, with 27 bases in between. CDR3 length: 18 amino acids. CDR3 sequence: CASSGGKGRRADLSEAFF. In DNA form, the CDR3 reads TGTGCCAGCAGTGGAGGGAAGGGGCGGCGGGCAGATCTCTCTGAAGCTTTCTTT.

This clone was counted at least ten times. The chain is built from TRBV18 and TRBJ2-1; D may be TRBD2 (5 bases). Trimming pared 6 bases from V and 9 bases from J, leaving 24 bases between. Germline CDR1 KGHSH, CDR2 LQKENI. This CDR3 contains 16 residues. The CDR3: CASSPGPGPQRGEQFF. CDR3 DNA sequence: TGTGCCAGCTCGCCAGGCCCCGGGCCCCAACGGGGTGAGCAGTTCTTC. The whole variable domain, filled in from reference TRBV18 and TRBJ2-1, reads NAGVMQNPRHLVRRRGQEARLRCSPMKGHSHVYWYRQLPEEGLKFMVYLQKENIIDESGMPKERFSAEFPKEGPSILRIQQVVRGDSAAYFCASSPGPGPQRGEQFFGPGTRLTVL.

This clone was seen a few times. The final CDR3 position lacks the conserved phenylalanine or tryptophan, pointing to a likely read error. The limits of the CDR3 on the DNA are not certain, so only TCRdb's listed CDR3 is given. The V and J genes are TRBV6-1 and TRBJ1-2; the D call of TRBD1 is as the table states it, not checked on the DNA. The CDR3 totals 14 residues, both ends included. The V gene's germline CDR1 is MNHNS and CDR2 SASEGT. Here the CDR3 reads CATYPGGGYYCYTS.

This clone has at least ten counts. The chain recombines TRBV20-1 with TRBJ2-2, with 7 bases identical to TRBD2. From germline, CDR1 is DFQATT and CDR2 SNEGSKA (reference sequence). This CDR3 contains 15 residues. V lost 2 bases and J lost 0; bases outside the gene matches: 3. The CDR3 spells CSARILAANTGELFF. CDR3 in DNA: TGCAGTGCTAGAATTCTAGCGGCGAACACCGGGGAGCTGTTTTTT.

The table lists this clone with many counts. The identical CDR3 is also encoded by other nucleotide sequences in the sample. The rearrangement links TRBV5-4 to TRBJ2-5; perhaps TRBD1 as D (9 bases). V lost 4 bases and J 5 bases, leaving 18 bases between the germline ends. Germline loops: CDR1 SGHNT, CDR2 YYREEE (reference sequence). The CDR3 consists of 15 residues. CDR3 residues: CASSREGQGFETQYF. The CDR3 DNA is TGTGCCAGCAGCCGGGAGGGACAGGGATTCGAGACCCAGTACTTC. The whole variable domain, remainder taken from reference TRBV5-4 and TRBJ2-5, is ETGVTQSPTHLIKTRGQQVTLRCSSQSGHNTVSWYQQALGQGPQFIFQYYREEENGRGNFPPRFSGLQFPNYSSELNVNALELDDSALYLCASSREGQGFETQYFGPGTRLLVL.

The chain has TRBV30 and TRBJ1-2; D unresolved. The V and J ends lost 0 bases and 3 bases respectively, with 11 bases between them. Germline V gene data show CDR1 as GTSNPN and CDR2 as SVGIG (reference sequence). This CDR3 contains 14 residues. The CDR3 protein is CAWSVRGWDYGYTF. In DNA form, the CDR3 reads TGTGCCTGGAGTGTACGCGGATGGGACTATGGCTACACCTTC.

This clone has only a few counts. This chain links TRBV5-1 with TRBJ2-7; 12 bases line up with TRBD2. Germline trimming cut 8 bases from V and 2 bases from J; bases unmatched to any gene: 14. The CDR3 is 17 residues long. The germline V gene encodes CDR1 SGHRS and CDR2 YFSETQ. The CDR3 DNA reads TGCGCCAGTAGACCCGCAAGGACTAGCGGGAATCCCTACGAGCAGTACTTC. This translates into CASRPARTSGNPYEQYF.

This clone was recorded at least ten times. The chain is built from TRBV30 and TRBJ1-2; D is possibly TRBD1 (6 bases). CDR3 size: 14 residues. Trimming removed 2 bases at V and 7 bases at J, with 17 bases between. Germline CDR1 is GTSNPN and CDR2 is SVGIG (reference sequence). In DNA form, the CDR3 reads TGTGCCTGGAGTATAACTACAGGGCAAAGTGGCTACACCTTC. This encodes CAWSITTGQSGYTF. The full variable domain, completed using reference TRBV30 and TRBJ1-2, is SQTIHQWPATLVQPVGSPLSLECTVEGTSNPNLYWYRQAAGRGLQLLFYSVGIGQISSEVPQNLSASRPQDRQFILSSKKLLLSDSGFYLCAWSITTGQSGYTFGSGTRLTVV.